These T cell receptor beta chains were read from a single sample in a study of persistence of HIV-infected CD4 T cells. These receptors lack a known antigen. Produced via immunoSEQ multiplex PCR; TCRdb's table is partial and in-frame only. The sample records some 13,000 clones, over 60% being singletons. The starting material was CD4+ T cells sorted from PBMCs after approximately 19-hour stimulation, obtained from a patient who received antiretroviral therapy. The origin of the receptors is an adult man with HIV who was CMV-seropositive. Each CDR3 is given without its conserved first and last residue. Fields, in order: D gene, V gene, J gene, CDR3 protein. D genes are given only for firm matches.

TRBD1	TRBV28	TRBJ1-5	ASSSHSTGVRQPQH
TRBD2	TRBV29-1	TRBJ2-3	SVQLAGALTDTQY
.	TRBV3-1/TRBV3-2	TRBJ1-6	ASSQDHGNSPLH
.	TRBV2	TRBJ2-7	ASTTQDGAPYEQY
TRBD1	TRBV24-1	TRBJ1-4	ATSDDRGGSEKLF
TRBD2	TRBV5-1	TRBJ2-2	ASSPRTGGRNTGELF
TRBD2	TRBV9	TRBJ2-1	ASGLAGLGGEQF
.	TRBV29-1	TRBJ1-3	SVEKDGFSGNTIY
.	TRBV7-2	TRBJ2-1	ASSLLDEQF
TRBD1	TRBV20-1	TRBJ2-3	SASPGQTDTQY
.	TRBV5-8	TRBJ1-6	ASSPRMPALSPLH
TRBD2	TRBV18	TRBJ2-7	ASSPVWTSGVEYEQY
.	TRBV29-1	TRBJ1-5	SVDAFEYSNQPQH
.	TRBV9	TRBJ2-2	ASSPRRVGNTGELF
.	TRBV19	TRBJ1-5	ASRIRTTGRGPQH
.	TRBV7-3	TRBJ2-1	ASSLVGIAARNEQF
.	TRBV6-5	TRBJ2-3	ASSYDESQY
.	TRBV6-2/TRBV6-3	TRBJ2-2	ASSWARSTGELF
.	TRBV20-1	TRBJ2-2	SAPFAGELF
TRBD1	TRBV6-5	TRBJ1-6	ASSRGQGINSPLH
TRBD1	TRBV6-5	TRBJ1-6	ASRMTGDGNSPLH
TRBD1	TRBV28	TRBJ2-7	ASSPDRGEQY
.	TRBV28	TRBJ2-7	ASSSEVSEQY
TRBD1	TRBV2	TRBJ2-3	ASSVGQGADTQY
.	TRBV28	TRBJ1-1	ASSFEVTEAF
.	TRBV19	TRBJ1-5	ASSPGTVGNQPQH
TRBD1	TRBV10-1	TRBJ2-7	ATKQGQGYEQY
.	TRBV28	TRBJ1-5	ASSLSGPRNQPQH
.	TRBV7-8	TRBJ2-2	ASSLYMGGQNTGELF
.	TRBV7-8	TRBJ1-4	ASSLNREYEKLF
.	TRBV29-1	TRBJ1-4	SVSGQPNEKLF
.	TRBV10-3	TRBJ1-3	AIKDSYSGNTIY
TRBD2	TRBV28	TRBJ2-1	ASKSPSGGTYNEQF
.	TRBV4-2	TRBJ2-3	ASSQEQTRARTDTQY
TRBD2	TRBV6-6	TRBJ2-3	ASSRTLGGSEDTQY
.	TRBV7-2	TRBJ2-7	ASSLRPDTTYEQY
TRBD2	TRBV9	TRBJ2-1	ASSERGAGAHNEQF
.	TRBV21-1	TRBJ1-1	ASSKAPYPGPAVPPDPEAF
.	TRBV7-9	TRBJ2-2	ASSPAGMNTGELF
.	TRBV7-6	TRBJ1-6	ASSLAGESPLH
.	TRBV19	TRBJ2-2	ASSIRAGREAGELF
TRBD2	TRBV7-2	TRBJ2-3	ASSPRTSGVVDTQY
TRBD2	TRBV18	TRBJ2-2	ASSQPGLAGSNTGELF
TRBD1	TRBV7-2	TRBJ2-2	ASRERGPDTGELF
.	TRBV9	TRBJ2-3	ASSALGGFTDTQY